This is a list of T cell receptor beta chains from one sample in a study of T-cell memory formation after mild COVID-19. Each CDR3 protein gets one entry after TCRdb re-called the 5' RACE reads with MiXCR. This repertoire shows approximately 300,000 distinct CDR3 sequences, less than 20% found once; its top ten account for 20% to 25%. The sequencing input was PBMCs or a T cell subset sorted from them (not recorded which). The receptors stem from a man aged 18-30 years who had mild COVID-19 (a few samples of this study predate the infection). Cell type and time point are not known. The CDR3 runs from the conserved cysteine through the conserved F or W. The D gene is left open where the match is weak. Only part of the rows carry a size: once, few, many, or a class if the clone is expanded.

D gene: .
J gene: TRBJ1-5
V gene: TRBV20-1
clone size: .
CDR3 DNA: TGCAGTGCCATTCGGGGGAATCAGCCCCAGCATTTT
CDR3 protein: CSAIRGNQPQHF

D gene: TRBD2
J gene: TRBJ2-2
V gene: TRBV12-3/TRBV12-4
clone size: few
CDR3 DNA: TGTGCCAGCAGTCATGGGACTAGCGGGGGGAGCGGTCTGACCGGGGAGCTGTTTTTT
CDR3 protein: CASSHGTSGGSGLTGELFF

D gene: TRBD2
J gene: TRBJ2-1
V gene: TRBV5-6
clone size: many
CDR3 DNA: TGTGCCAGCAGCTTGATACGGGGGGATGAGCAGTTCTTC
CDR3 protein: CASSLIRGDEQFF

D gene: TRBD1
J gene: TRBJ2-3
V gene: TRBV6-5
clone size: .
CDR3 DNA: TGTGCCAGCAGCCGCACAGGGGATGGCACAGATACGCAGTATTTT
CDR3 protein: CASSRTGDGTDTQYF

D gene: .
J gene: TRBJ2-1
V gene: TRBV4-2
clone size: .
CDR3 DNA: TGTGCCAGCAGCCAGCCAAACATGTACAATGAGCAGTTCTTC
CDR3 protein: CASSQPNMYNEQFF

D gene: .
J gene: TRBJ2-5
V gene: TRBV11-2
clone size: few
CDR3 DNA: TGTGCCAGCAGCATGGGACCACTCCAAGAGACCCAGTACTTC
CDR3 protein: CASSMGPLQETQYF

D gene: .
J gene: TRBJ1-1
V gene: TRBV12-3/TRBV12-4
clone size: .
CDR3 DNA: TGTGCCAGCAGTTTAAACGGAAGAAACACTGAAGCTTTCTTT
CDR3 protein: CASSLNGRNTEAFF

D gene: .
J gene: TRBJ1-2
V gene: TRBV5-1
clone size: few
CDR3 DNA: TGCGCCAGCAGCTCCAGACCCGATGGGGTAAATGGCTACACCTTC
CDR3 protein: CASSSRPDGVNGYTF

D gene: TRBD2
J gene: TRBJ2-1
V gene: TRBV29-1
clone size: few
CDR3 DNA: TGCAGCGTTGCCGGGGGGGTACTAGCGGGAGCCTACAATGAGCAGTTCTTC
CDR3 protein: CSVAGGVLAGAYNEQFF

D gene: .
J gene: TRBJ2-5
V gene: TRBV6-2/TRBV6-3
clone size: .
CDR3 DNA: TGTGCCGCAGCAAAGAGGAGCCTGGCGGCCCAGTACTTC
CDR3 protein: CAAAKRSLAAQYF

D gene: .
J gene: TRBJ1-2
V gene: TRBV5-1
clone size: many
CDR3 DNA: TGCGCCAGCAGCTTGGAACAGAACTATGGCTACACCTTC
CDR3 protein: CASSLEQNYGYTF

D gene: .
J gene: TRBJ2-1
V gene: TRBV7-2
clone size: .
CDR3 DNA: TGTGCCAGCAGCGAGCGGCCAGGACACAATGAGCAGTTCTTC
CDR3 protein: CASSERPGHNEQFF

D gene: TRBD2
J gene: TRBJ2-5
V gene: TRBV20-1
clone size: .
CDR3 DNA: TGCAGGGCTGAGCGGGGAGGTGAGACCCAGTACTTC
CDR3 protein: CRAERGGETQYF

D gene: .
J gene: TRBJ2-7
V gene: TRBV6-2/TRBV6-3
clone size: few
CDR3 DNA: TGTGCCAGCAGTTACCGTGTCGCCGACTACGAGCAGTACTTC
CDR3 protein: CASSYRVADYEQYF

D gene: TRBD1
J gene: TRBJ1-2
V gene: TRBV5-1
clone size: many
CDR3 DNA: TGCGCCAGCAGCCGGGACAGGGGTTATGGCTACACCTTC
CDR3 protein: CASSRDRGYGYTF

D gene: .
J gene: TRBJ1-6
V gene: TRBV7-2
clone size: few
CDR3 DNA: TGTGCCAGCAGCCCCGGACGTCGCCGGAATTCACCCCTCCACTTT
CDR3 protein: CASSPGRRRNSPLHF

D gene: .
J gene: TRBJ1-3
V gene: TRBV12-3/TRBV12-4
clone size: .
CDR3 DNA: TGTGCCACCGGGGGGGACACCATATATTTT
CDR3 protein: CATGGDTIYF

D gene: TRBD2
J gene: TRBJ2-3
V gene: TRBV6-5
clone size: .
CDR3 DNA: TGTGCCAGCAGTTACAGCACGAGCGGGGCACGCACAGATACGCAGTATTTT
CDR3 protein: CASSYSTSGARTDTQYF

D gene: .
J gene: TRBJ1-6
V gene: TRBV15
clone size: few
CDR3 DNA: TGTGCCACCAGCAGATTCCGGGAAATCTATAATTCACCCCTCCACTTT
CDR3 protein: CATSRFREIYNSPLHF

D gene: TRBD1
J gene: TRBJ1-2
V gene: TRBV6-5
clone size: few
CDR3 DNA: TGTGCCAGCAGTTACCTACAGGGGACCAACTATGGCTACACCTTC
CDR3 protein: CASSYLQGTNYGYTF

D gene: TRBD1
J gene: TRBJ2-4
V gene: TRBV3-1
clone size: .
CDR3 DNA: TGTGCCAGCAGCCAAGACGGGACAGGAGTTAACATTCAGTACTTC
CDR3 protein: CASSQDGTGVNIQYF

D gene: TRBD2
J gene: TRBJ2-4
V gene: TRBV7-9
clone size: few
CDR3 DNA: TGTGCCAGCAGCGCCCCCCCTTCGGCGGGGGGGCCGGCCAAAAACATTCAGTACTTC
CDR3 protein: CASSAPPSAGGPAKNIQYF

D gene: TRBD2
J gene: TRBJ2-1
V gene: TRBV12-3/TRBV12-4
clone size: .
CDR3 DNA: TGTGCCAGCAGTTTGGGGACTAGCGGGGGCCTAACCTACAATGAGCAGTTCTTC
CDR3 protein: CASSLGTSGGLTYNEQFF

D gene: TRBD2
J gene: TRBJ2-7
V gene: TRBV7-2
clone size: few
CDR3 DNA: TGTGCCAGCAGCTTAAGTATAGCGGGGGATAGAAAGTACTTC
CDR3 protein: CASSLSIAGDRKYF

D gene: TRBD1
J gene: TRBJ1-5
V gene: TRBV29-1
clone size: few
CDR3 DNA: TGCAGCGCGACGGACGGACAGGGGCATCAGCCCCAGCATTTT
CDR3 protein: CSATDGQGHQPQHF

D gene: .
J gene: TRBJ2-3
V gene: TRBV5-1
clone size: .
CDR3 DNA: TGCGCCAGCAGCTTGGGCCCCTACACAGATACGCAGTATTTT
CDR3 protein: CASSLGPYTDTQYF

D gene: .
J gene: TRBJ2-2
V gene: TRBV29-1
clone size: .
CDR3 DNA: TGCAGCGTTGAATTGGGGGCCGGGGAGCTGTTTTTT
CDR3 protein: CSVELGAGELFF

D gene: .
J gene: TRBJ2-3
V gene: TRBV27
clone size: once
CDR3 DNA: TGTGCCAGCAGTAAAAACCGGGACTCCCTGAACACAGATACGCAGTATTTT
CDR3 protein: CASSKNRDSLNTDTQYF

D gene: .
J gene: TRBJ2-3
V gene: TRBV5-1
clone size: few
CDR3 DNA: TGCGCCAGCAGCTCTGGACAGATCACAGATACGCAGTATTTT
CDR3 protein: CASSSGQITDTQYF

D gene: .
J gene: TRBJ2-6
V gene: TRBV4-2
clone size: .
CDR3 DNA: TGTGCCAGCAGCCTTGGGTCTAGTCGGAAGAGCTCTGGGGCCAACGTCCTGACTTTC
CDR3 protein: CASSLGSSRKSSGANVLTF

D gene: TRBD1
J gene: TRBJ1-2
V gene: TRBV5-1
clone size: few
CDR3 DNA: TGCGCCAGCAGCCCGGCCCCCGGACAGGGGCAGAGTAACTATGGCTACACCTTC
CDR3 protein: CASSPAPGQGQSNYGYTF

D gene: .
J gene: TRBJ2-5
V gene: TRBV2
clone size: .
CDR3 DNA: TGTGCCAGCAGTGAGAGTAGCGAGACCCAGTACTTC
CDR3 protein: CASSESSETQYF

D gene: .
J gene: TRBJ2-2
V gene: TRBV5-1
clone size: .
CDR3 DNA: TGCGCCAGCAGCGCAGACAGGCCAGGGAACACCGGGGAGCTGTTTTTT
CDR3 protein: CASSADRPGNTGELFF

D gene: .
J gene: TRBJ2-2
V gene: TRBV4-3
clone size: .
CDR3 DNA: TGCGCCAGCAGCCCCCCCTCAGGGCCCCCCGGGGAGCTGTTTTTT
CDR3 protein: CASSPPSGPPGELFF

D gene: .
J gene: TRBJ2-1
V gene: TRBV7-9
clone size: few
CDR3 DNA: TGTGCCAGCAGATGGGGGAGCTCCTACAATGAGCAGTTCTTC
CDR3 protein: CASRWGSSYNEQFF

D gene: .
J gene: TRBJ2-3
V gene: TRBV20-1
clone size: .
CDR3 DNA: TGCAGTGCTAGAGATCGGGACGGCTTCACAGATACGCAGTATTTT
CDR3 protein: CSARDRDGFTDTQYF

D gene: TRBD2
J gene: TRBJ2-1
V gene: TRBV10-2
clone size: .
CDR3 DNA: TGCGCCAGCAGACCCACTAGCGGGGGGCCCCGATACAATGAGCAGTTCTTC
CDR3 protein: CASRPTSGGPRYNEQFF

D gene: .
J gene: TRBJ1-4
V gene: TRBV5-6
clone size: .
CDR3 DNA: TGTGCCAGCAGCTTATCCTACCCTGGTGAAAAACTGTTTTTT
CDR3 protein: CASSLSYPGEKLFF

D gene: .
J gene: TRBJ2-3
V gene: TRBV6-1
clone size: .
CDR3 DNA: TGTGCCACCCAGGTTCGCGATACGCAGTATTTT
CDR3 protein: CATQVRDTQYF

D gene: .
J gene: TRBJ1-1
V gene: TRBV5-4
clone size: few
CDR3 DNA: TGTGCCAGCAGCCTCATCGGGACGAACACTGAAGCTTTCTTT
CDR3 protein: CASSLIGTNTEAFF

D gene: .
J gene: TRBJ2-7
V gene: TRBV5-1
clone size: many
CDR3 DNA: TGCGCCAGCAGCTCCCAACTTTCCCCCCCCCACGAGCAGTACTTC
CDR3 protein: CASSSQLSPPHEQYF

D gene: .
J gene: TRBJ2-3
V gene: TRBV20-1
clone size: .
CDR3 DNA: TGCAGTGCTAGAAGCCTACTGACTAGGAGCACAGATACGCAGTATTTT
CDR3 protein: CSARSLLTRSTDTQYF

D gene: .
J gene: TRBJ1-6
V gene: TRBV5-1
clone size: .
CDR3 DNA: TGCGCCAGCAGCTTGGACTTCGGATCCCTCCACTTT
CDR3 protein: CASSLDFGSLHF

D gene: .
J gene: TRBJ2-2
V gene: TRBV28
clone size: few
CDR3 DNA: TGTGCCAGCAGAAACGCCCCAGCAAACACCGGGGAGCTGTTTTTT
CDR3 protein: CASRNAPANTGELFF

D gene: .
J gene: TRBJ1-1
V gene: TRBV7-9
clone size: .
CDR3 DNA: TGTGCCAGCAGCCTAGTAAGGGGGGACACTGAAGCTTTCTTT
CDR3 protein: CASSLVRGDTEAFF